The 23 T cell receptor beta chains below all came from one sample that was sequenced in a study of control samples from healthy donors and cancer patients. The table came from immunoSEQ multiplex PCR; TCRdb's copy has only in-frame clones and leaves some out. The table records about 100,000 clones, about 90% of them present only once. The sequencing sample was made of blood. All receptors derive from a woman aged 50 to 60 in good health.

J is TRBJ2-1 and V is TRBV30; D tentatively fits TRBD1 or TRBD2 (6 bases each). Trimming shortened V by 5 bases and J by 0 bases, and 8 bases separated the two germline ends. Germline-derived CDR1 and CDR2 are GTSNPN and SVGIG (reference sequence). The length of the CDR3 is 13 residues. The CDR3: CAWEGGSYNEQFF. The CDR3 bases are TGTGCCTGGGAGGGGGGCTCCTACAATGAGCAGTTCTTC.

The chain carries TRBV6-5 and TRBJ1-1, with a possible D match to TRBD1 (5 bases). V dropped 6 bases and J dropped 5 bases, with 19 bases sitting between them. Germline V gene lookup returns CDR1 MNHEY and CDR2 SVGAGI. The CDR3 extends over 15 amino acids. As DNA, the CDR3 is TGTGCCAGCAGGCGGGCGCGCAGGGACTATACTGAAGCTTTCTTT. Its translation: CASRRARRDYTEAFF.

This chain links TRBV30 with TRBJ1-5; TRBD1 might be the D (6 bases). Trimming removed 0 bases at V and 3 bases at J, with 12 bases between. Germline loops: CDR1 GTSNPN, CDR2 SVGIG (reference sequence). The CDR3 spans 15 residues. The CDR3 nucleotides are TGTGCCTGGAGTGTTGGAGGGGGGTACAATCAGCCCCAGCATTTT. Its translation is CAWSVGGGYNQPQHF.

The V call is TRBV5-8, the J call TRBJ2-3; D unclear. This CDR3 is built from 13 residues. V gave up 3 bases and J gave up 6 bases, with 11 bases separating them. The germline CDR1 and CDR2 sequences are SGHTS and YDEGEE. The CDR3 DNA is TGTGCCAGCAGCTATATAGCAGCGGATACGCAGTATTTT. Translating it yields CASSYIAADTQYF.

This chain connects TRBV5-1 to TRBJ1-2; D perhaps matches TRBD1 (5 bases). CDR3 length: 14 amino acids. Trimming left V 0 bases short and J 8 bases short, with 14 bases between. CDR1 is SGHRS and CDR2 is YFSETQ in the germline V gene. This CDR3 reads CASSLGQGRTGYTF. CDR3 coding DNA: TGCGCCAGCAGCTTGGGGCAGGGAAGGACAGGCTACACCTTC.

V usage is TRBV6-5 and J usage is TRBJ1-2; D remains ambiguous. In germline, CDR1 is MNHEY, CDR2 SVGAGI. Trimming pared 7 bases from V and 0 bases from J, leaving 12 bases between. CDR3 length equals 14 residues. Written as DNA, the CDR3 is TGTGCCAGCACCCGAGTTGGGGCTAACTATGGCTACACCTTC. Protein product: CASTRVGANYGYTF.

Here the CDR3 reads CASSQDLGNTEAFF. The CDR3 DNA reads TGCGCCAGCAGCCAAGATTTGGGGAACACTGAAGCTTTCTTT. The rearrangement joins TRBV4-1 to TRBJ1-1; D is undetermined. This CDR3 is built from 14 residues. Germline V gene lookup returns CDR1 MGHRA and CDR2 YSYEKL. Trimming took 0 bases from V and 1 from J, leaving 6 bases between them.

The chain uses TRBV18 and TRBJ2-1; D gene ambiguous. CDR3 length: 17 residues. V lost 6 bases, J lost 0 bases, and 18 bases lay in between. CDR1 KGHSH and CDR2 LQKENI come from the germline V gene. The CDR3 DNA follows: TGTGCCAGCTCCCCCCGGAGAGAGACGAACTCCTACAATGAGCAGTTCTTC. Residues: CASSPRRETNSYNEQFF.

V usage is TRBV24-1 and J usage is TRBJ1-4, with a possible D match to TRBD1 (6 bases). This CDR3 region has 12 residues. CDR1 is KGHDR, CDR2 SFDVKD, per germline. Trimming shortened V by 9 bases and J by 8 bases, and 12 bases separated the two germline ends. CDR3: CATADSTEKLFF. CDR3 nucleotide sequence: TGTGCCACCGCGGACAGTACGGAAAAACTGTTTTTT.

CDR3 protein: CASSDPPRNPGYTF. DNA for the CDR3: TGTGCCAGCAGTGACCCCCCCAGGAATCCTGGCTACACCTTC. The rearrangement joins TRBV6-4 to TRBJ1-2; D is ambiguous. V was trimmed by 2 bases and J by 7 bases, leaving 14 bases between them. CDR1 is MRHNA, CDR2 SNTAGT, per germline. There are 14 residues in the CDR3.

The gene calls are TRBV7-9 and TRBJ1-5; D perhaps matches TRBD1 (5 bases). CDR1 is SEHNR and CDR2 is FQNEAQ in the germline V gene (reference sequence). This CDR3 is 15 amino acids long. Trimming cost V 0 bases and J 4 bases, with 10 bases left between them. CDR3 DNA sequence: TGTGCCAGCAGCTTAGCTGGGGCGAGTAATCAGCCCCAGCATTTT. Amino acid sequence: CASSLAGASNQPQHF.

The gene calls are TRBV5-3 and TRBJ2-3; 8 positions agree with TRBD2. Being an ORF, TRBV5-3 has a function that is uncertain. V shed 4 bases and J 2 bases; nucleotides not matched to a gene: 9. The CDR3 has 16 residues. The CDR3 DNA sequence: TGTGCCAGAAGCCGGCCCACTAGCGGACTCACAGATACGCAGTATTTT. This sequence encodes CARSRPTSGLTDTQYF.

Notes on this clone: In the same sample, other DNA sequences code for this CDR3. The chain couples TRBV5-6 to TRBJ1-3, with D uncertain. The V and J ends lost 4 bases and 0 bases respectively, with 2 bases between them. CDR3 length: 12 amino acids. Germline CDR1 and CDR2: SGHDT and YYEEEE. The CDR3 here is CASSLSGNTIYF. CDR3 coding DNA: TGTGCCAGCAGCCTCTCTGGAAACACCATATATTTT. The full variable domain, in which reference TRBV5-6 and TRBJ1-3 provide the parts outside the CDR3, is DAGVTQSPTHLIKTRGQQVTLRCSPKSGHDTVSWYQQALGQGPQFIFQYYEEEERQRGNFPDRFSGHQFPNYSSELNVNALLLGDSALYLCASSLSGNTIYFGEGSWLTVV.

This clone was seen only once. The V gene is TRBV7-8, the J gene TRBJ2-6; a weak D match, TRBD2 (5 bases). The CDR3 runs 16 residues. V was trimmed by 4 bases and J by 0 bases, leaving 10 bases between them. From germline, CDR1 is SGHVS and CDR2 FQNEAQ. The CDR3, as DNA: TGTGCCAGCAGCTCGGGATGGCTCTCTGGGGCCAACGTCCTGACTTTC. Its protein is CASSSGWLSGANVLTF.

A few counts support this clone. The chain employs TRBV6-5 and TRBJ2-5; D ambiguous. Between the trimmed V and J ends, which lost 2 bases and 4 bases, there was a span of 14 bases. The CDR3 consists of 15 residues. Germline V lookup: CDR1 MNHEY, CDR2 SVGAGI. CDR3 sequence: CASSYDPVRTETQYF. Written as DNA, the CDR3 is TGTGCCAGCAGTTACGATCCGGTGAGGACAGAGACCCAGTACTTC.

The rearrangement joins TRBV7-3 to TRBJ1-3, with D hard to call. V lost 2 bases to trimming and J lost 0 bases, with 11 bases between them. CDR3 length equals 16 residues. Germline CDR1 reads SGHTA; CDR2 reads FQGTGA. Here the CDR3 reads CASSLPGSNSGNTIYF. DNA of the CDR3: TGTGCCAGCAGCTTACCGGGGTCTAACTCTGGAAACACCATATATTTT.

The chain employs TRBV5-1 and TRBJ2-2; D tentatively reads TRBD1 or TRBD2 (5 bases each). Trimming pared 6 bases from V and 3 bases from J, leaving 15 bases between. CDR1 is SGHRS and CDR2 is YFSETQ in the germline V gene. The CDR3 is 15 amino acids. CDR3 protein: CASKGTLGDTGELFF. CDR3 nucleotide sequence: TGCGCCAGCAAGGGGACCTTGGGGGACACCGGGGAGCTGTTTTTT.

The chain employs TRBV19 and TRBJ2-2; D ambiguous. Germline lookup yields CDR1 LNHDA and CDR2 SQIVND (reference sequence). CDR3 length: 16 residues. V was shortened by 0 bases and J by 3 bases, with 11 bases between the two germline ends. CDR3 bases: TGTGCCAGTAGTATAGATCTCAGGACGGACACCGGGGAGCTGTTTTTT. Residues: CASSIDLRTDTGELFF. The full variable domain, completed using reference TRBV19 and TRBJ2-2, is DGGITQSPKYLFRKEGQNVTLSCEQNLNHDAMYWYRQDPGQGLRLIYYSQIVNDFQKGDIAEGYSVSREKKESFPLTVTSAQKNPTAFYLCASSIDLRTDTGELFFGEGSRLTVL.

The rearrangement joins TRBV2 to TRBJ2-2, with D possibly TRBD1 on 6 matching bases. The CDR3 length is 13 residues. Germline V gene sequence: CDR1 SNHLY, CDR2 FYNNEI. Between the trimmed V and J ends, which lost 6 bases and 6 bases, there was a span of 11 bases. The CDR3, as DNA: TGTGCCAGCAGCCGGGACACCCCCGGGGAGCTGTTTTTT. Protein product: CASSRDTPGELFF.

The chain is built from TRBV10-3 and TRBJ2-1; 9 bases line up with TRBD2. This CDR3 is 13 amino acids long. Trimming cost V 9 bases and J 4 bases; bases outside gene matches: 4. CDR1 is ENHRY, CDR2 SYGVKD, per germline. CDR3 sequence: CAIAGGGYNEQFF. CDR3 nucleotide sequence: TGTGCCATAGCGGGAGGCGGGTACAATGAGCAGTTCTTC.

The genes are TRBV9 and TRBJ2-3; D perhaps matches TRBD2 (6 bases). This CDR3 spans 15 amino acids. The V gene's germline CDR1 is SGDLS and CDR2 YYNGEE. V lost 4 bases and J lost 0, with 12 bases in between. CDR3 DNA: TGTGCCAGCAGCCGGGACTCGACTAGCACAGATACGCAGTATTTT. It codes for CASSRDSTSTDTQYF.

The V and J genes are TRBV5-4 and TRBJ2-2, with D perhaps TRBD1 or TRBD2 (5 bases each). The CDR3 extends over 14 amino acids. CDR1 and CDR2 (germline): SGHNT, YYREEE (reference sequence). Trimming left V 9 bases short and J 7 bases short, with 19 bases between. The CDR3 region has the DNA TGTGCCACAGGGTTTCGGGACGCAGGCGGGGAGCTGTTTTTT. Encoded protein: CATGFRDAGGELFF.

The chain employs TRBV5-1 and TRBJ2-1, with 7 positions matching TRBD2. Germline V gene data show CDR1 as SGHRS and CDR2 as YFSETQ. The length of the CDR3 is 13 residues. Losses at the gene ends were 3 bases for V and 6 bases for J; bases not matched to a gene: 3. In nucleotides, the CDR3 is TGCGCCAGCAGCTCGACTAGCTTCAATGAGCAGTTCTTC. Residues: CASSSTSFNEQFF.